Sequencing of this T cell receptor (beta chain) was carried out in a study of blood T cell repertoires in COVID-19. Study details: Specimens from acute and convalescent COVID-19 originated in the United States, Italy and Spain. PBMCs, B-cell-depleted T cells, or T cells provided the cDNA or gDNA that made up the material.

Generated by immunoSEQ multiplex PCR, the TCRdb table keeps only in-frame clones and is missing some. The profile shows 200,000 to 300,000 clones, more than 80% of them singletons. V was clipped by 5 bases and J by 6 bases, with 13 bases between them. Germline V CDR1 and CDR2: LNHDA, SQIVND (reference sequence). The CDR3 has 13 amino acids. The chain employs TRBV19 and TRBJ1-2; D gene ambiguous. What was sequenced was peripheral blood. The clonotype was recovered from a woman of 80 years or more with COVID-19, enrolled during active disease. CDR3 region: CASSEVAPNGYTF. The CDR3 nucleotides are TGTGCCAGTAGTGAGGTGGCTCCCAATGGCTACACCTTC.